This TCR beta chain was identified during a study of cytomegalovirus exposure and HLA in healthy donors. General study findings and limits: There were some V segments, including TRBV6-2 and TRBV6-3, excluded as indistinguishable. The listing of roughly 160 TCR beta chains classed them as cytomegalovirus-associated.

Germline CDR1 is WSHSY and CDR2 is SAAADI. The CDR3 has 11 residues. Trimming took off 2 bases at V and 9 bases at J, with 8 bases between the two ends. Primers for the PCR totalled 60 Vbeta and 13 Jbeta. Profiling relied on immunoSEQ multiplex PCR, and the TCRdb table lists in-frame clones only, not all of them. Seen here are some 170,000 clones, approximately 80% observed once, and the top ten hold approximately 4.5%. As to this clone: Its antigen is currently unknown.

The chain uses TRBV10-2 and TRBJ2-7, with unresolved D. Sequencing used PBMCs. The clonotype comes from a man in his forties in good health and CMV-seronegative. CDR3 DNA sequence: TGCGCCAGCAGTGAGGGTCGAGCGCAGTACTTC. Translated: CASSEGRAQYF.